The 26 T cell receptor beta chains given below trace back to one sample, sequenced in a study of long-term antiretroviral therapy in people with HIV. Running of the v3.0 immunoSEQ assay took place at survey level. The data were produced by immunoSEQ multiplex PCR, yet TCRdb's version contains in-frame clones alone and is incomplete. The sample has tens of thousands of clones; around 87% are singletons. The sequences come from unsorted PBMCs, collected 0.2 years before starting antiretroviral therapy. These receptors were collected from a young man with HIV.

The V and J genes are TRBV5-1 and TRBJ1-3; 8 nucleotides align to TRBD1. The junction had 2 bases not matched to a gene; V was cut back by 0 bases and J by 0 bases. The CDR3 totals 16 residues. Germline V gene sequence: CDR1 SGHRS, CDR2 YFSETQ. CDR3 sequence reads: CASSLAGTGSGNTIYF. CDR3 coding DNA: TGCGCCAGCAGCTTGGCCGGGACAGGCTCTGGAAACACCATATATTTT.

The chain uses TRBV11-3 and TRBJ2-2, with D possibly matching TRBD1 (5 bases). This CDR3 comprises 16 residues. Trimming shortened V by 1 base and J by 3 bases, and 12 bases separated the two germline ends. The V gene's germline CDR1 is SGHNT and CDR2 YENEEA. CDR3 in amino acids: CASSLGQKSYTGELFF. The CDR3, as DNA: TGTGCCAGCAGCTTAGGACAGAAATCCTACACCGGGGAGCTGTTTTTT. Full variable domain (outside the CDR3, taken from reference TRBV11-3 and TRBJ2-2): EAGVVQSPRYKIIEKKQPVAFWCNPISGHNTLYWYLQNLGQGPELLIRYENEEAVDDSQLPKDRFSAERLKGVDSTLKIQPAELGDSAVYLCASSLGQKSYTGELFFGEGSRLTVL.

Comments on this clone: The sample contains more than one DNA sequence encoding this CDR3. This CDR3 reads CASSPVRGGNTEAFF. The CDR3 coding sequence is TGTGCCAGCTCACCGGTCAGGGGCGGGAACACTGAAGCTTTCTTT. V usage is TRBV18 and J usage is TRBJ1-1; a possible D gene is TRBD1 (6 bases). CDR3 length: 15 amino acids. V lost 3 bases and J 1 base, leaving 12 bases between the germline ends. The V gene's germline CDR1 is KGHSH and CDR2 LQKENI.

The chain is built from TRBV7-9 and TRBJ1-6; D is ambiguous. Germline CDR1 reads SEHNR; CDR2 reads FQNEAQ (reference sequence). The CDR3 consists of 13 residues. Deletions cut 6 bases from V and 8 bases from J, with 11 bases between. CDR3 amino acids: CASRGTGDSPLHF. In DNA form, the CDR3 reads TGTGCCAGCAGGGGAACTGGAGATTCACCCCTCCACTTT. The full variable domain, rest sourced from reference TRBV7-9 and TRBJ1-6, is DTGVSQNPRHKITKRGQNVTFRCDPISEHNRLYWYRQTLGQGPEFLTYFQNEAQLEKSRLLSDRFSAERPKGSFSTLEIQRTEQGDSAMYLCASRGTGDSPLHFGNGTRLTVT.

The chain links TRBV9 to TRBJ2-5, with D maybe TRBD1 (6 bases). CDR3 size: 18 residues. Trimming removed 4 bases from V and 5 bases from J, with 27 bases in between. Per the germline V gene, CDR1 is SGDLS and CDR2 is YYNGEE. Here the CDR3 reads CASSNKPEGTLPMETQYF. In DNA, the CDR3 is TGTGCCAGCAGCAACAAACCAGAGGGGACACTGCCGATGGAGACCCAGTACTTC.

This chain links TRBV6-6 with TRBJ1-1, with D possibly TRBD1 on 6 matching bases. The CDR3 loop spans 14 amino acids. The germline V gene has CDR1 MNHNY and CDR2 SVGAGI (reference sequence). Trimming shortened V by 2 bases and J by 11 bases, and 18 bases separated the two germline ends. CDR3 region: CASSYDNTGLVAFF. For the CDR3, the DNA is TGTGCCAGCAGTTACGACAATACAGGGTTAGTTGCTTTCTTT.

This chain joins TRBV6-1 and TRBJ2-1; TRBD2 matches 9 bases. V lost 4 bases, J lost 9 bases, and 10 bases stayed unmatched. The V gene's germline CDR1 is MNHNS and CDR2 SASEGT. The CDR3 covers 15 residues. The DNA of the CDR3 is TGTGCCAGCAGTGTACCGGGACTAGCCTCGGCTGAGCAGTTCTTC. It encodes CASSVPGLASAEQFF.

This rearrangement joins TRBV29-1 to TRBJ2-1; a weak D match, TRBD1 (6 bases). CDR3 length: 13 residues. Trimming pared 3 bases from V and 6 bases from J, leaving 12 bases between. Germline CDR1 is SQVTM and CDR2 is ANQGSEA. The CDR3 region is CSVDYRARNEQFF. DNA of the CDR3: TGCAGCGTTGACTACAGGGCGCGCAATGAGCAGTTCTTC.

V gene TRBV9 combines with J gene TRBJ2-5; D perhaps matches TRBD1 (6 bases). Germline CDR1 and CDR2: SGDLS and YYNGEE. The CDR3 consists of 15 residues. The V and J ends lost 0 bases and 4 bases respectively, with 13 bases between them. The CDR3 here is CASSVGQGWGETQYF. CDR3 nucleotide sequence: TGTGCCAGCAGCGTAGGCCAGGGGTGGGGAGAGACCCAGTACTTC.

The J gene is TRBJ2-1, the V gene TRBV2; 10 nucleotides agree with TRBD2. This CDR3 region has 15 residues. Trimming at V came to 6 bases and at J to 7 bases, leaving 9 bases not matched to a gene. Per the germline V gene, CDR1 is SNHLY and CDR2 is FYNNEI. CDR3 nucleotides: TGTGCCAGCAGCGCTTTGCTAGCGGGAGATAATGAGCAGTTCTTC. Its translation is CASSALLAGDNEQFF. The entire variable domain, with the rest obtained from reference TRBV2 and TRBJ2-1, is as follows: EPEVTQTPSHQVTQMGQEVILRCVPISNHLYFYWYRQILGQKVEFLVSFYNNEISEKSEIFDDQFSVERPDGSNFTLKIRSTKLEDSAMYFCASSALLAGDNEQFFGPGTRLTVL.

V is TRBV4-1 and J is TRBJ2-6, with D perhaps being TRBD1 or TRBD2 (6 bases each). This CDR3 spans 18 amino acids. Germline V gives CDR1 MGHRA, CDR2 YSYEKL. Trimming stripped 1 base from V and 4 bases from J, with 17 bases between. CDR3 in amino acids: CASSQARGAGAGANVLTF. The CDR3, as DNA: TGCGCCAGCAGCCAAGCTAGGGGGGCCGGGGCCGGGGCCAACGTCCTGACTTTC.

The chain uses TRBV5-4 and TRBJ2-1; D is tentatively TRBD1 or TRBD2 (5 bases each). The germline V and J ends were trimmed by 0 bases and 9 bases, with 13 bases remaining between them. Germline V lookup: CDR1 SGHNT, CDR2 YYREEE (reference sequence). This CDR3 region has 14 residues. DNA of the CDR3: TGTGCCAGCAGCTTGGAGGGGTTGGGAGCTGAGCAGTTCTTC. This gives the protein CASSLEGLGAEQFF. Variable domain in full (rest from reference TRBV5-4 and TRBJ2-1): ETGVTQSPTHLIKTRGQQVTLRCSSQSGHNTVSWYQQALGQGPQFIFQYYREEENGRGNFPPRFSGLQFPNYSSELNVNALELDDSALYLCASSLEGLGAEQFFGPGTRLTVL.

The rearrangement uses TRBV4-3 and TRBJ2-3, with 11 bases lining up with TRBD2. CDR3 length equals 17 residues. Trimming took 3 bases from V and 5 from J; bases not matched to a gene: 10. Per germline, CDR1 LGHNA and CDR2 YSLEER. CDR3 nucleotides: TGCGCCAGCAGCCAGGGAATAGCGGGGGGGCAGGGAGATACGCAGTATTTT. Translated, it gives CASSQGIAGGQGDTQYF.

The gene calls are TRBV7-9 and TRBJ1-1, with TRBD1 as a possible D gene (5 bases). Trimming shortened V by 5 bases and J by 3 bases, and 16 bases separated the two germline ends. The CDR3 runs 15 residues. Germline V gives CDR1 SEHNR, CDR2 FQNEAQ (reference sequence). DNA of the CDR3: TGTGCCAGCAGCCCCCTTGGGACGGCATACACTGAAGCTTTCTTT. Translation gives CASSPLGTAYTEAFF.

This clone was seen a single time. The gene calls are TRBV18 and TRBJ1-2; D gene unclear. There are 11 residues in the CDR3. V was trimmed by 5 bases and J by 4 bases, leaving 5 bases between them. Germline V gives CDR1 KGHSH, CDR2 LQKENI. CDR3: CASSVGYGYTF. As DNA, the CDR3 is TGTGCCAGCTCAGTCGGCTATGGCTACACCTTC.

The chain has TRBV27 and TRBJ2-7, with D perhaps matching TRBD1 (6 bases). Trimming took off 2 bases at V and 4 bases at J, with 15 bases between the two ends. Germline V gives CDR1 MNHEY, CDR2 SMNVEV (reference sequence). This CDR3 has 15 residues. The CDR3 loop reads CASSLVGASSYEQYF. CDR3 in DNA: TGTGCCAGCAGTTTAGTGGGGGCCTCATCTTACGAGCAGTACTTC.

This clone has more than one count but fewer than ten. This chain uses TRBV30 with TRBJ2-7, with D possibly TRBD2 on 5 matching bases. Trimming shortened V by 0 bases and J by 4 bases, and 13 bases separated the two germline ends. This CDR3 has 14 residues. Germline-derived CDR1 and CDR2 are GTSNPN and SVGIG (reference sequence). The CDR3 protein is CAWSVQSGKYEQYF. The CDR3 nucleotides are TGTGCCTGGAGTGTACAGTCGGGGAAGTACGAGCAGTACTTC.

The chain couples TRBV19 to TRBJ1-1; D ambiguous. This CDR3 contains 15 residues. Germline assignment: CDR1 LNHDA and CDR2 SQIVND (reference sequence). With 3 bases removed from V and 0 bases from J, the gap between germline ends came to 11 bases. This chain's CDR3 is CASSIMAGMNTEAFF. CDR3 DNA: TGTGCCAGTAGTATTATGGCTGGCATGAACACTGAAGCTTTCTTT.

The rearrangement uses TRBV7-2 and TRBJ2-7, with TRBD1 as a possible D gene (6 bases). The V end was cut by 3 bases, the J end by 6 bases, with 15 bases between. This CDR3 contains 14 residues. Germline V CDR1 and CDR2: SGHTA, FQGNSA. For the CDR3, the DNA is TGTGCCAGCAGCTTCGACCTTACAGGGTCCGAGCAGTACTTC. Its protein product is CASSFDLTGSEQYF.

V gene TRBV20-1 combines with J gene TRBJ1-2; possible D gene TRBD1, 5 bases. The CDR3 is 11 residues long. V lost 6 bases, J lost 3 bases, and 8 bases lay in between. Germline V lookup: CDR1 DFQATT, CDR2 SNEGSKA (reference sequence). The CDR3 reads CSAGTDYGYTF. The CDR3 bases are TGCAGTGCCGGGACTGACTATGGCTACACCTTC.

This clone has more than one count but fewer than ten. CDR3 nucleotide sequence: TGTGCCAGCAGCCCTGAGCTAGCGGGAGAGTGGGGCAATGAGCAGTTCTTC. This gives the protein CASSPELAGEWGNEQFF. V is TRBV7-2 and J is TRBJ2-1; 10 nucleotides agree with TRBD2. The V segment lost 5 bases and the J segment 6 bases; nucleotides outside the gene matches: 13. Germline CDR1 reads SGHTA; CDR2 reads FQGNSA. This CDR3 is 17 amino acids long.

V is TRBV29-1 and J is TRBJ1-1; 10 bases agree with TRBD1. Germline CDR1 is SQVTM and CDR2 is ANQGSEA. V was clipped by 6 bases and J by 8 bases; unmatched bases: 3. The length of the CDR3 is 11 residues. CDR3 sequence (DNA): TGCAGCGTCGGGACAGGGGTGGAAGCTTTCTTT. Amino acid sequence: CSVGTGVEAFF. The variable domain in full, completed from reference TRBV29-1 and TRBJ1-1, reads SAVISQKPSRDICQRGTSLTIQCQVDSQVTMMFWYRQQPGQSLTLIATANQGSEATYESGFVIDKFPISRPNLTFSTLTVSNMSPEDSSIYLCSVGTGVEAFFGQGTRLTVV.

The chain couples TRBV6-1 to TRBJ2-2; D gene ambiguous. The CDR3 is 11 residues long. From germline, CDR1 is MNHNS and CDR2 SASEGT. V lost 2 bases, J lost 6 bases, and 1 base lay in between. The CDR3 loop reads CASSEPGELFF. The CDR3 nucleotides read TGTGCCAGCAGTGAACCCGGGGAGCTGTTTTTT.

The chain carries TRBV11-2 and TRBJ1-2, with 11 bases aligning to TRBD1. CDR1 is SGHAT, CDR2 FQNNGV, per germline. There are 14 residues in the CDR3. V gave up 5 bases and J gave up 5 bases; unmatched junction bases: 4. The CDR3 sequence is CASSLGQGAYGYTF. The CDR3 DNA sequence: TGTGCCAGCAGCCTAGGACAGGGGGCTTATGGCTACACCTTC.

This chain uses TRBV2 with TRBJ2-7, with D uncertain. V shed 1 base and J shed 3 bases, with 13 bases lying between them. Germline-derived CDR1 and CDR2 are SNHLY and FYNNEI. The CDR3 runs to 15 residues. CDR3 sequence reads: CASSEVGIVGYEQYF. In nucleotides, the CDR3 is TGTGCCAGCAGTGAAGTTGGAATAGTGGGCTACGAGCAGTACTTC.

The chain is built from TRBV11-2 and TRBJ2-3; 11 positions match TRBD2. The CDR3 totals 16 residues. In germline, CDR1 is SGHAT, CDR2 FQNNGV. After removal of 4 bases from V and 6 bases from J, the junction contained 9 bases not matched to a gene. CDR3 in amino acids: CASSSPTSGGTDTQYF. The CDR3 DNA reads TGTGCCAGCAGCTCTCCAACTAGCGGGGGTACTGATACGCAGTATTTT.